This T cell receptor (beta chain) was obtained from a study of blood T cell repertoires in COVID-19. With 2 bases clipped from V and 5 bases from J, the junction kept 8 bases outside the gene matches. The CDR3 sequence is 16 residues long. Germline-derived CDR1 and CDR2 are SGHNT and YENEEA. Method: immunoSEQ multiplex PCR; TCRdb's copy keeps in-frame clones and lacks some. Among about 300,000 clones listed, 86% were seen once. Participant-reported clinical history was the basis for cohort assignment. Sequences were obtained from PBMCs or T cells enriched from blood (not recorded which). The chain is built from TRBV11-3 and TRBJ2-2; 7 nucleotides agree with TRBD1. The sequence came from a man aged 30-40 years who had recovered from COVID-19. CDR3 in DNA: TGTGCCAGCAGCTTAATGGGGACAGCTCAGACCGGGGAGCTGTTTTTT. It specifies CASSLMGTAQTGELFF.